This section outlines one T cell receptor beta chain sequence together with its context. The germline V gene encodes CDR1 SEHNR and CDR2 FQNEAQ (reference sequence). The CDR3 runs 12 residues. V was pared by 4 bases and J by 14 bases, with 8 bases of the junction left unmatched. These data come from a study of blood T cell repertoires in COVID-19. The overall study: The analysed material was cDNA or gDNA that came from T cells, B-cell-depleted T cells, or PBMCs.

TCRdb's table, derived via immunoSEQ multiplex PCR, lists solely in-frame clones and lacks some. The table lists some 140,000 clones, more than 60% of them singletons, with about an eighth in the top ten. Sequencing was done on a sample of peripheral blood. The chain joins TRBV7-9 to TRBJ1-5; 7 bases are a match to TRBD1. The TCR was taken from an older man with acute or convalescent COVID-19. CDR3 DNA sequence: TGTGCCAGCAGCTCCGGACAGGCTATAGAGCATTTT. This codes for CASSSGQAIEHF.